Following are 19 T cell receptor beta chains from one sample sequenced in a study of cytomegalovirus exposure and HLA in healthy donors. The primer mix had 60 Vbeta and 13 Jbeta primers. TCRdb keeps only in-frame clones here, not all; method: immunoSEQ multiplex PCR. The sample includes around 140,000 clones, 70% to 75% of them seen just once. What was sequenced was PBMCs. Receptors originate from a male donor in good health and CMV-seronegative.

This clone was observed a few times. The chain couples TRBV14 to TRBJ2-5; a weak D match, TRBD1 (6 bases). The CDR3 length is 15 residues. CDR1 is SGHDN and CDR2 is FVKESK in the germline V gene. V was pared by 3 bases and J by 13 bases, with 24 bases between. CDR3: CASSHANEGVSLRYF. The CDR3 DNA reads TGTGCCAGCAGCCATGCAAATGAGGGGGTTTCGCTTAGGTACTTC.

As regards this clone: A junction end diverges from the germline sequence, so it may reflect a read error. This CDR3 is also generated by other DNA sequences in the sample. This sequence joins TRBV7-2 and TRBJ2-5; the match to TRBD2 covers 12 bases. The CDR3 runs to 14 residues. The germline V gene has CDR1 SGHTA and CDR2 FQGNSA. CDR3 region: CASSLAGGRETQYF. CDR3 nucleotides: TGTGCCAGCAGCCTAGCGGGAGGGCGAGAGACCCAGTACTTC.

The chain has TRBV29-1 and TRBJ1-2; 8 nucleotides agree with TRBD1. There are 14 residues in the CDR3. V was pared by 7 bases and J by 4 bases, with 11 bases of the junction left unmatched. Germline lookup yields CDR1 SQVTM and CDR2 ANQGSEA. CDR3 sequence: CSARVAGGIYGYTF. CDR3 coding DNA: TGCAGCGCCAGGGTGGCAGGGGGCATCTATGGCTACACCTTC.

V is TRBV28 and J is TRBJ2-7; 7 nucleotides line up with TRBD1. The ends lost 5 bases at V and 0 bases at J; junction bases unmatched: 7. The CDR3 is made up of 15 amino acids. Germline CDR1 reads MDHEN; CDR2 reads SYDVKM. CDR3 residues: CASSSRTGLSYEQYF. The CDR3 DNA reads as TGTGCCAGCAGTAGCAGGACAGGCCTCTCCTACGAGCAGTACTTC.

Only one count was recorded for this clone. The V and J genes are TRBV5-5 and TRBJ1-2; 8 nucleotides line up with TRBD1. Germline V gene data show CDR1 as SGHKS and CDR2 as YYEKEE (reference sequence). Trimming took 6 bases from V and 7 from J; bases not matched to a gene: 14. The CDR3 is 15 amino acids. The CDR3 region is CASTSFEGRGPGYTF. CDR3 nucleotide sequence: TGTGCCAGCACTTCATTCGAGGGCAGGGGGCCTGGCTACACCTTC.

The chain is built from TRBV7-8 and TRBJ2-7, with 8 positions matching TRBD2. Germline lookup yields CDR1 SGHVS and CDR2 FQNEAQ. The CDR3 sequence is 14 residues long. The ends lost 8 bases at V and 6 bases at J; junction bases unmatched: 12. DNA of the CDR3: TGTGCCAGCGCTTTGGGGGTAGCGGGATTCGAGCAGTACTTC. This translates into CASALGVAGFEQYF.

The V and J genes are TRBV28 and TRBJ1-2; 9 nucleotides match TRBD1. CDR1 is MDHEN and CDR2 is SYDVKM in the germline V gene. J lost 2 bases, V lost 6 bases, and 7 bases had no gene match. The CDR3 is made up of 15 amino acids. The CDR3 DNA is TGTGCCAGCAGCAACCAGGGACAGGGAAACTATGGCTACACCTTC. This gives the protein CASSNQGQGNYGYTF.

The gene calls are TRBV13 and TRBJ2-6, with 10 bases matching TRBD1. CDR1 and CDR2 (germline): PRHDT, FYEKMQ (reference sequence). The CDR3 contains 21 residues. V was clipped by 3 bases and J by 3 bases; unmatched bases: 17. The DNA for the CDR3 is TGTGCCAGCAGCTTGGACGTCGTCCGGGACAGGGGTTTGGTTGGGGCCAACGTCCTGACTTTC. It encodes CASSLDVVRDRGLVGANVLTF.

This sequence joins TRBV6-5 and TRBJ2-7, with 8 nucleotides matching TRBD1. Trimming at V came to 0 bases and at J to 1 base, leaving 5 bases not matched to a gene. Germline values: CDR1 MNHEY, CDR2 SVGAGI. The length of the CDR3 is 16 residues. DNA of the CDR3: TGTGCCAGCAGTTACTCGACGGGACAGGCTTCCTACGAGCAGTACTTC. As protein: CASSYSTGQASYEQYF.

Worth noting for this clone: At one boundary the junction diverges from the germline segment, which might be a read error. V usage is TRBV2 and J usage is TRBJ2-1; 7 nucleotides match TRBD1. Germline V gene lookup returns CDR1 SNHLY and CDR2 FYNNEI. The CDR3 is 13 residues long. CDR3 coding DNA: TGTGCCAGCAGTCCTAGCAGGGACAGCCGCCAGGTCTTC. It translates to CASSPSRDSRQVF.

The J gene is TRBJ1-3, the V gene TRBV11-2; D is unclear. CDR3 length: 16 residues. The V gene lost 1 base and the J gene lost 0 bases, with 10 bases spanning the gap. Per germline, CDR1 SGHAT and CDR2 FQNNGV. CDR3 in amino acids: CASSLGVGLSGNTIYF. Here the CDR3 DNA reads TGTGCCAGCAGCTTAGGAGTGGGCCTCTCTGGAAACACCATATATTTT.

The rearrangement uses TRBV5-1 and TRBJ2-3; 13 positions agree with TRBD2. The CDR3 extends over 16 amino acids. Germline loops: CDR1 SGHRS, CDR2 YFSETQ. With 1 base clipped from V and 2 bases from J, the junction kept 1 base outside the gene matches. CDR3 bases: TGCGCCAGCAGCTTGACTAGCGGGGGGGCCACAGATACGCAGTATTTT. Protein: CASSLTSGGATDTQYF. The complete variable domain, with remaining parts taken from reference TRBV5-1 and TRBJ2-3, reads KAGVTQTPRYLIKTRGQQVTLSCSPISGHRSVSWYQQTPGQGLQFLFEYFSETQRNKGNFPGRFSGRQFSNSRSEMNVSTLELGDSALYLCASSLTSGGATDTQYFGPGTRLTVL.

This sequence joins TRBV6-6 and TRBJ1-5; D call uncertain. Trimming removed 10 bases from V and 7 bases from J, with 14 bases in between. The CDR3 consists of 12 residues. Germline loops: CDR1 MNHNY, CDR2 SVGAGI (reference sequence). Here the CDR3 reads CATSGGIQPQHF. The CDR3, as DNA: TGTGCCACCTCGGGTGGTATCCAGCCCCAGCATTTT.

Only a few counts were recorded for this clone. The chain couples TRBV7-9 to TRBJ2-7; 7 bases are shared with TRBD1. The CDR3 is made up of 15 amino acids. V gave up 5 bases and J gave up 5 bases; unmatched junction bases: 12. Germline V gene sequence: CDR1 SEHNR, CDR2 FQNEAQ (reference sequence). The CDR3 bases are TGTGCCAGCAGCCCCAATAAGGGACAGTACCACGAGCAGTACTTC. Translated, it gives CASSPNKGQYHEQYF.

This chain connects TRBV27 to TRBJ1-1, with 8 bases aligning to TRBD1. V shed 6 bases, J shed 5 bases, and the junction held 8 bases outside the gene matches. This CDR3 comprises 14 residues. The germline V gene encodes CDR1 MNHEY and CDR2 SMNVEV (reference sequence). CDR3 protein: CASSRQGRKTEAFF. For the CDR3, the DNA is TGTGCCAGCAGCCGACAGGGGAGAAAAACTGAAGCTTTCTTT.

This chain links TRBV28 with TRBJ1-5; D not resolved. Deletions cut 7 bases from V and 3 bases from J, with 16 bases between. CDR1 and CDR2 from the germline V gene are MDHEN and SYDVKM. The CDR3 covers 15 residues. CDR3: CASTLWAVSNQPQHF. In nucleotides, the CDR3 is TGTGCCAGCACCCTGTGGGCCGTCTCCAATCAGCCCCAGCATTTT.

This clone was found a few times. The genes are TRBV4-3 and TRBJ1-5; D unresolved. The CDR3 covers 16 residues. V gave up 0 bases and J gave up 0 bases, with 9 bases separating them. Germline lookup yields CDR1 LGHNA and CDR2 YSLEER. In DNA form, the CDR3 reads TGCGCCAGCAGCCAAGAAGGCGCGGTTAGCAATCAGCCCCAGCATTTT. Protein product: CASSQEGAVSNQPQHF.

This clone was detected only once. This chain connects TRBV4-2 to TRBJ2-3, with 8 bases lining up with TRBD2. CDR1 is LGHNA, CDR2 YNFKEQ, per germline. V was clipped by 1 base and J by 2 bases; unmatched bases: 5. This CDR3 contains 16 residues. DNA for the CDR3: TGTGCCAGCAGCCAAGTACTAGCGGATAACACAGATACGCAGTATTTT. Translation gives CASSQVLADNTDTQYF.

The chain couples TRBV4-3 to TRBJ2-7, with D possibly TRBD2 on 6 matching bases. Trimming shortened V by 3 bases and J by 3 bases, and 12 bases separated the two germline ends. Germline values: CDR1 LGHNA, CDR2 YSLEER. The CDR3 is made up of 14 amino acids. Here the CDR3 DNA reads TGCGCCAGCAGCCAGACTAGGGGTCTCTACGAGCAGTACTTC. It yields the protein CASSQTRGLYEQYF.